This TCR beta chain was sequenced in a study of CD8 T cells in ankylosing spondylitis. General study results and limits: Within matched ankylosing spondylitis synovial fluid, disease-linked clones were reportedly significantly enriched. Certain motif variants had earlier been reported in reactive arthritis synovial fluid and blood.

It was by quantitative 5'-RACE with molecular barcodes that TCR beta libraries were made. TCRdb passed the 5' RACE reads through MiXCR, listing each CDR3 protein once. The data show approximately 340,000 distinct CDR3 sequences, with 14% to 15% seen just once and 1.1% held by the top ten. The CDR3 length is 14 residues. Per germline, CDR1 MNHEY and CDR2 SVGEGT. Trimming took 7 bases from V and 3 from J, leaving 12 bases between them. This clonotype was seen a handful of times. What it binds is not known. V is TRBV6-2 or TRBV6-3 and J is TRBJ2-2; D gene unclear. The sequence was collected from a male donor with ankylosing spondylitis or in good health (not recorded which). Sequenced: blood, either unsorted or a sorted T cell fraction (not recorded which). The CDR3 coding sequence is TGTGCCAGCACGGGTATCGCGTACACCGGGGAGCTGTTTTTT. Protein sequence: CASTGIAYTGELFF.